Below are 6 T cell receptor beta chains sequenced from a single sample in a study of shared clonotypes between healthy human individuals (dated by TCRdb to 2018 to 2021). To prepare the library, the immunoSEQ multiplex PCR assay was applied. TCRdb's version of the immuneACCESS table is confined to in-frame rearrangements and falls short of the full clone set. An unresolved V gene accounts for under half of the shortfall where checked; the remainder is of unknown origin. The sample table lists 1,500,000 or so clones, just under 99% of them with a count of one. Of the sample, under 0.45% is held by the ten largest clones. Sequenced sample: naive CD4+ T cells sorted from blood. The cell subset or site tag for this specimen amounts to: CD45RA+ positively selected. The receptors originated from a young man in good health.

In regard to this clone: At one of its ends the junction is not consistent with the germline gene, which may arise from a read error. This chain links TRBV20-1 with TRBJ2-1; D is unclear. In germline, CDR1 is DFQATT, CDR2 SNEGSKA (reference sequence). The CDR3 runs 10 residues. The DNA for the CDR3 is TGTAGACGCAAGTACAATGAGCAGTTCTTC. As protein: CRRKYNEQFF.

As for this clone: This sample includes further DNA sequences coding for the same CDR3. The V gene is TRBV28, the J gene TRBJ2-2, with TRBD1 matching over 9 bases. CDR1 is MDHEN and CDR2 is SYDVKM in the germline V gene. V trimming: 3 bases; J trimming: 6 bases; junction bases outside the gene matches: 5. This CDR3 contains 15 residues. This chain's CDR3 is CASSFGDREAGELFF. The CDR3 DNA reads TGTGCCAGCAGTTTCGGGGACAGGGAGGCCGGGGAGCTGTTTTTT. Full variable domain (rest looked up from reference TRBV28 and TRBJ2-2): DVKVTQSSRYLVKRTGEKVFLECVQDMDHENMFWYRQDPGLGLRLIYFSYDVKMKEKGDIPEGYSVSREKKERFSLILESASTNQTSMYLCASSFGDREAGELFFGEGSRLTVL.

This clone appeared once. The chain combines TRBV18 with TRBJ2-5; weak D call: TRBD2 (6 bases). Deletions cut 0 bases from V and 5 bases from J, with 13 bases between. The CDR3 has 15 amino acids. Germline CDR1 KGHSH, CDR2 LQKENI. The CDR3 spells CASSPPNSRGETQYF. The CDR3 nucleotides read TGTGCCAGCTCACCACCTAACAGCCGGGGGGAGACCCAGTACTTC.

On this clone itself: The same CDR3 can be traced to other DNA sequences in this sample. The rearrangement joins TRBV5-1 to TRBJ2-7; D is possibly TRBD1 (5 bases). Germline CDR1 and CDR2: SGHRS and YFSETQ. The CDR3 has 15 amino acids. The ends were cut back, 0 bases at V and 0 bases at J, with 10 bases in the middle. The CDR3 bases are TGCGCCAGCAGCTTGGCGGCAGGGTTCTCCTACGAGCAGTACTTC. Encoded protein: CASSLAAGFSYEQYF. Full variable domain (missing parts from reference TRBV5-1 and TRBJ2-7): KAGVTQTPRYLIKTRGQQVTLSCSPISGHRSVSWYQQTPGQGLQFLFEYFSETQRNKGNFPGRFSGRQFSNSRSEMNVSTLELGDSALYLCASSLAAGFSYEQYFGPGTRLTVT.

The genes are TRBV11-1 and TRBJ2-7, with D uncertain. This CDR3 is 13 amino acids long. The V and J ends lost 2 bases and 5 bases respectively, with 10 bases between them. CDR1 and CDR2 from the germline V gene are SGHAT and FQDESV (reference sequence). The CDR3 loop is CASSLNFPDEQYF. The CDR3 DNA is TGTGCCAGCAGCTTAAATTTTCCCGACGAGCAGTACTTC. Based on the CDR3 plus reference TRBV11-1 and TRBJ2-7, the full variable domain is EAEVAQSPRYKITEKSQAVAFWCDPISGHATLYWYRQILGQGPELLVQFQDESVVDDSQLPKDRFSAERLKGVDSTLKIQPAELGDSAMYLCASSLNFPDEQYFGPGTRLTVT.

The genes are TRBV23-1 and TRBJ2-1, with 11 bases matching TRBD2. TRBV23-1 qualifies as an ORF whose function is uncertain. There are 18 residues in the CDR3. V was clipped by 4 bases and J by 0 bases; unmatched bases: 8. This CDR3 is CASSRPGTSGHSYNEQFF. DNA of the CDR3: TGCGCCAGCAGTCGCCCCGGGACTAGCGGACACTCCTACAATGAGCAGTTCTTC.